These 25 T cell receptor beta chains were all obtained from the same sample, sequenced in a study of breast tumors, draining lymph nodes, adjacent tissues. Via MiXCR, TCRdb re-called the multiplex PCR reads, giving one row per CDR3 protein. The data show 12,000 or so distinct CDR3 sequences, under 40% seen once. Sequencing was carried out using breast tumor tissue. The source is a female donor with breast cancer. Some clones in this sample may be carry-over from other donors' samples.

This clonotype turned up a few times. The J gene is TRBJ1-1, the V gene TRBV20-1; 10 bases map to TRBD1. V was pared by 2 bases and J by 6 bases, with 9 bases of the junction left unmatched. The CDR3 extends over 15 amino acids. The V gene's germline CDR1 is DFQATT and CDR2 SNEGSKA (reference sequence). In DNA, the CDR3 is TGCAGTGCTAGACCTCATGGACAGGGGGGGGCTGAAGCTTTCTTT. Its protein is CSARPHGQGGAEAFF.

In its sample, this clonotype ranks as medium-sized. The rearrangement joins TRBV29-1 to TRBJ1-2; D is undetermined. Trimming stripped 6 bases from V and 5 bases from J, with 13 bases between. Germline assignment: CDR1 SQVTM and CDR2 ANQGSEA. The CDR3 contains 12 residues. The CDR3 reads CSVALDQYGYTF. CDR3 nucleotides: TGCAGCGTCGCGTTAGACCAGTATGGCTACACCTTC.

In the case of this clonotype: Mismatch with germline at one junction end may stem from a read error. This rearrangement joins TRBV24-1 to TRBJ2-2, with D maybe TRBD1 (6 bases). The CDR3 sequence is 16 residues long. The germline CDR1 and CDR2 sequences are KGHDR and SFDVKD. As DNA, the CDR3 is TGTGCCACCAGTGACGTAGGGATGGGGGACACCTGGGAGCTGTTTTTT. This gives the protein CATSDVGMGDTWELFF.

The J gene is TRBJ2-1, the V gene TRBV20-1; 10 nucleotides line up with TRBD2. This CDR3 is 15 amino acids long. The germline gives CDR1 DFQATT, CDR2 SNEGSKA (reference sequence). V trimming: 0 bases; J trimming: 3 bases; junction bases outside the gene matches: 2. The DNA of the CDR3 is TGCAGTGCTAGAGATAGACTAGCGGGCTACAATGAGCAGTTCTTC. It translates to CSARDRLAGYNEQFF.

By sample share, this clonotype is medium-sized. The J gene is TRBJ2-3, the V gene TRBV20-1; D gene uncertain. The V end was cut by 8 bases, the J end by 0 bases, with 15 bases between. The CDR3 is made up of 14 amino acids. In germline, CDR1 is DFQATT, CDR2 SNEGSKA (reference sequence). CDR3 loop: CSTTGLTSTDTQYF. For the CDR3, the DNA is TGCAGTACAACCGGGCTAACTAGCACAGATACGCAGTATTTT.

By share, this clonotype counts as medium-sized (0.01 to 0.1%). This rearrangement joins TRBV10-3 to TRBJ2-7; TRBD2 might be the D (6 bases). Per germline, CDR1 ENHRY and CDR2 SYGVKD. The CDR3 sequence is 14 residues long. The V and J ends lost 0 bases and 3 bases respectively, with 9 bases between them. This CDR3 reads CAISESGTDYEQYF. Here the CDR3 DNA reads TGTGCCATCAGTGAGTCAGGGACTGACTACGAGCAGTACTTC.

This clonotype was counted ten times or more. The rearrangement uses TRBV20-1 and TRBJ2-5, with 9 bases matching TRBD2. This CDR3 is 14 amino acids long. J lost 4 bases, V lost 3 bases, and 6 bases had no gene match. The germline V gene has CDR1 DFQATT and CDR2 SNEGSKA (reference sequence). This CDR3 is CSARAGTSIETQYF. As DNA, the CDR3 is TGCAGTGCTAGGGCCGGGACTAGCATAGAGACCCAGTACTTC.

This chain connects TRBV20-1 to TRBJ2-3, with a possible D match to TRBD2 (6 bases). The V end lost 3 bases, the J end lost 4 bases, and 20 bases lay between the germline ends. Per the germline V gene, CDR1 is DFQATT and CDR2 is SNEGSKA (reference sequence). The length of the CDR3 is 16 residues. CDR3 DNA sequence: TGCAGTGCTAGTCGAACTGGGGCCGGGGGATCAGATACGCAGTATTTT. Its protein product is CSASRTGAGGSDTQYF.

The V call is TRBV6-2 or TRBV6-3, the J call TRBJ2-1; D ambiguous. CDR1 and CDR2 from the germline V gene are MNHEY and SVGEGT. V was cut by 0 bases and J by 9 bases, with 6 bases left in between. The CDR3 runs to 12 residues. The CDR3 loop is CASSYSTLEQFF. CDR3 sequence (DNA): TGTGCCAGCAGTTACTCGACTCTTGAGCAGTTCTTC.

This clonotype was observed at least ten times. The chain employs TRBV12-3 or TRBV12-4 and TRBJ2-5, with D unclear. The CDR3 contains 14 residues. Trimming took off 6 bases at V and 2 bases at J, with 13 bases between the two ends. CDR3 protein: CASSLLGSQETQYF. The DNA of the CDR3 is TGTGCCAGCAGCCTCCTAGGGTCGCAAGAGACCCAGTACTTC.

This clonotype was counted at least ten times. The V and J genes are TRBV11-3 and TRBJ2-5, with D maybe TRBD2 (6 bases). V was cut by 5 bases and J by 7 bases, with 26 bases left in between. The germline CDR1 and CDR2 sequences are SGHNT and YENEEA. This CDR3 has 17 amino acids. The CDR3, as DNA: TGTGCCAGCAGCCATTTCGCCCCGGGGGATGGATCAGGGACCCAGTACTTC. It codes for CASSHFAPGDGSGTQYF.

The sample holds many counts of this clonotype. This rearrangement joins TRBV2 to TRBJ2-5; D is unresolved. The CDR3 totals 13 residues. V lost 7 bases, J lost 3 bases, and 12 bases lay in between. CDR1 is SNHLY and CDR2 is FYNNEI in the germline V gene. This CDR3 reads CASKAGSKETQYF. The CDR3 DNA sequence: TGTGCCAGCAAAGCCGGGTCCAAAGAGACCCAGTACTTC.

At least ten counts were recorded for this clonotype. V is TRBV5-4 and J is TRBJ2-6; TRBD1 matches 8 bases. CDR1 is SGHNT, CDR2 YYREEE, per germline (reference sequence). V dropped 4 bases and J dropped 2; count of bases not matched to a gene: 2. The CDR3 has 15 amino acids. The CDR3 sequence: CASSQGAAGANVLTF. The CDR3 DNA follows: TGTGCCAGCAGCCAGGGGGCGGCTGGGGCCAACGTCCTGACTTTC.

V gene TRBV7-9 combines with J gene TRBJ2-6, with 9 positions matching TRBD1. V shed 5 bases, J shed 2 bases, and the junction held 10 bases outside the gene matches. From germline, CDR1 is SEHNR and CDR2 FQNEAQ (reference sequence). The CDR3 has 18 residues. The CDR3 nucleotides are TGTGCCAGCAGCATACCGGGACAGGGAGACCCTGGGGCCAACGTCCTGACTTTC. As protein: CASSIPGQGDPGANVLTF.

The V call is TRBV20-1, the J call TRBJ2-7; D might be TRBD1 or TRBD2, each matching 5 bases. The germline V and J ends were trimmed by 5 bases and 6 bases, with 23 bases remaining between them. Germline V gene sequence: CDR1 DFQATT, CDR2 SNEGSKA (reference sequence). CDR3 size: 15 residues. CDR3 sequence reads: CSASDGTALISEQYF. DNA of the CDR3: TGCAGTGCTTCAGACGGGACGGCTCTAATATCCGAGCAGTACTTC.

This clonotype showed up many times. V gene TRBV7-9 combines with J gene TRBJ2-2; D unresolved. V was pared by 1 base and J by 4 bases, with 7 bases between. Germline CDR1 reads SEHNR; CDR2 reads FQNEAQ (reference sequence). This CDR3 region has 14 residues. The CDR3 reads CASSLGKSTGELFF. The CDR3 bases are TGTGCCAGCAGCTTAGGCAAGAGCACCGGGGAGCTGTTTTTT.

This chain uses TRBV12-3 or TRBV12-4 with TRBJ2-1; 13 nucleotides agree with TRBD2. The CDR3 is 15 residues long. Trimming cost V 6 bases and J 7 bases; bases outside gene matches: 6. This chain's CDR3 is CASSRTSGGRNEQFF. Here the CDR3 DNA reads TGTGCCAGCAGCCGGACTAGCGGGGGAAGGAATGAGCAGTTCTTC.

The rearrangement uses TRBV7-9 and TRBJ2-1; possible D gene TRBD2, 6 bases. Trimming removed 5 bases at V and 15 bases at J, with 20 bases between. Germline V lookup: CDR1 SEHNR, CDR2 FQNEAQ (reference sequence). This CDR3 comprises 13 residues. The CDR3 reads CASSAAGHSNPFF. CDR3 in DNA: TGTGCCAGCAGCGCCGCGGGGCACTCGAACCCGTTCTTC.

By share of the sample, this clonotype is large. The chain couples TRBV20-1 to TRBJ2-7; D gene uncertain. The CDR3 sequence is 11 residues long. V dropped 6 bases and J dropped 4 bases, with 10 bases sitting between them. Germline V lookup: CDR1 DFQATT, CDR2 SNEGSKA (reference sequence). CDR3 in DNA: TGCAGTGCAGATACTGGGTACGAGCAGTACTTC. Amino acid sequence: CSADTGYEQYF.

This clonotype was picked up many times. The rearrangement links TRBV19 to TRBJ2-3; D is perhaps TRBD1 (6 bases). Germline V gene data show CDR1 as LNHDA and CDR2 as SQIVND (reference sequence). This CDR3 contains 15 residues. V lost 0 bases and J lost 5, with 12 bases in between. The CDR3 coding sequence is TGTGCCAGTAGTATAGACGGCAGGGGTGGAGATACGCAGTATTTT. It yields the protein CASSIDGRGGDTQYF.

This clonotype was counted ten times or more. The rearrangement links TRBV2 to TRBJ1-6; D is perhaps TRBD1 (6 bases). The CDR3 spans 16 residues. Trimming pared 7 bases from V and 0 bases from J, leaving 13 bases between. Germline V gene lookup returns CDR1 SNHLY and CDR2 FYNNEI. CDR3 residues: CASMQDRSSYNSPLHF. CDR3 nucleotide sequence: TGTGCCAGCATGCAGGACAGAAGCTCCTATAATTCACCCCTCCACTTT.

This clonotype was recorded at least ten times. The CDR3: CSARPSSGQNTGELFF. As DNA, the CDR3 is TGCAGTGCTAGACCCTCCTCGGGACAGAACACCGGGGAGCTGTTTTTT. This chain joins TRBV20-1 and TRBJ2-2; maybe TRBD1 (6 bases). V dropped 2 bases and J dropped 1 base, with 14 bases sitting between them. The CDR3 contains 16 residues. The V gene's germline CDR1 is DFQATT and CDR2 SNEGSKA (reference sequence).

This clonotype was seen repeatedly, ten times or more. CDR3 amino acids: CASSLRMTGTEVYTF. Here the CDR3 DNA reads TGTGCCAGCAGCCTTAGAATGACGGGGACGGAAGTTTACACCTTC. This chain uses TRBV5-4 with TRBJ1-2; a possible D gene is TRBD1 (5 bases). There are 15 residues in the CDR3. CDR1 is SGHNT and CDR2 is YYREEE in the germline V gene (reference sequence). V shed 4 bases and J shed 11 bases, with 24 bases lying between them.

This clonotype is labeled as medium-sized. DNA for the CDR3: TGTGCCAGTAGTAGGAAAGCGGATATCTCCTACAATGAGCAGTTCTTC. Residues: CASSRKADISYNEQFF. The V and J genes are TRBV19 and TRBJ2-1, with a weak D call TRBD2 (5 bases). Germline-derived CDR1 and CDR2 are LNHDA and SQIVND (reference sequence). V lost 4 bases, J lost 0 bases, and 13 bases lay in between. This CDR3 is 16 amino acids long.

Many counts were recorded for this clonotype. This chain joins TRBV9 and TRBJ2-3, with TRBD2 matching over 12 bases. Trimming cost V 0 bases and J 5 bases; bases outside gene matches: 7. The length of the CDR3 is 17 residues. CDR1 is SGDLS, CDR2 YYNGEE, per germline. The CDR3 spells CASSVASGRGLGDTQYF. The CDR3 nucleotides are TGTGCCAGCAGCGTAGCTAGCGGGAGGGGCCTTGGAGATACGCAGTATTTT. The full variable domain, completed using reference TRBV9 and TRBJ2-3, is DSGVTQTPKHLITATGQRVTLRCSPRSGDLSVYWYQQSLDQGLQFLIQYYNGEERAKGNILERFSAQQFPDLHSELNLSSLELGDSALYFCASSVASGRGLGDTQYFGPGTRLTVL.